This T cell receptor beta chain was profiled in a study of neoadjuvant anti-PD-1 for oral cavity cancer. As to time point: after neoadjuvant nivolumab, at surgical resection. These oral cavity squamous cell carcinomas were HPV-negative and locally advanced. Points on this clone: Its antigen is currently unknown.

Overall study findings and caveats: Pretreatment Treg/Th17 ratio correlated inversely with post-treatment tumor clonality. With three patients per group, TCR findings need larger cohorts.

CDR1 and CDR2 (germline): MNHEY, SVGAGI. Trimming took off 2 bases at V and 4 bases at J, with 9 bases between the two ends. The CDR3 has 14 residues. Method: immunoSEQ multiplex PCR; TCRdb's copy keeps in-frame clones and lacks some. In the table there are some 8,700 clones, around 75% of which are singletons. This TCR was sampled from a person aged 40 to 85 with oral cavity squamous cell carcinoma. The source was PBMCs, collected after nivolumab (anti-PD-1) treatment. This sequence joins TRBV6-5 and TRBJ2-1, with D uncertain. The CDR3 coding sequence is TGTGCCAGCAGTTACCAGCATCCGTACAATGAGCAGTTCTTC. Encoded protein: CASSYQHPYNEQFF.